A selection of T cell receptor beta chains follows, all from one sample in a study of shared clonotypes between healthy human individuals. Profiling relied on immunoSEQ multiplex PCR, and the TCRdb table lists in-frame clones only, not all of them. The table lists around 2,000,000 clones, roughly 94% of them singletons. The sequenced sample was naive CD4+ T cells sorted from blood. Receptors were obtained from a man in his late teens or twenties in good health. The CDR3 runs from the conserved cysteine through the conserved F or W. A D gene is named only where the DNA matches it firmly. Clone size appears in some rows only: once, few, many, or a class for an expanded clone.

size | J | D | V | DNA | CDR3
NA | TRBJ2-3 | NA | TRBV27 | TGTGCCAGCAGTTTATTTAGTGCCGCGGTAGATACGCAGTATTTT | CASSLFSAAVDTQYF
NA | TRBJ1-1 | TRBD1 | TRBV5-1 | TGCGCCAGCAGCCCCGGACAGGGCGGTTACTCGGAAGCTTTCTTT | CASSPGQGGYSEAFF
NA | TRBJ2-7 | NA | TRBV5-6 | TGTGCCAGCTCGGGGGTGGGGCGCGTGTACGAGCAGTACTTC | CASSGVGRVYEQYF
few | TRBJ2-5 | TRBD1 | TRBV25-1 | TGTGCCAGCAGCCGGGACAGGGGTGGCGAGACCCAGTACTTC | CASSRDRGGETQYF
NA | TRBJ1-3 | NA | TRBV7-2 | TGTGCCAGCAGCTTATTCTTTCAGGAACCTGGAAACACCATATATTTT | CASSLFFQEPGNTIYF
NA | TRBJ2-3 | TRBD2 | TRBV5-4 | TGTGCCAGCAGCCAACCGGGACTAGCGGGGTCAGATACGCAGTATTTT | CASSQPGLAGSDTQYF
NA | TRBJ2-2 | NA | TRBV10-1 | TGCGCCAGCAGTTCGGACAGCACCGGGGAGCTGTTTTTT | CASSSDSTGELFF
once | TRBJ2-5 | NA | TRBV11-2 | TGTGCCAGCAGCCGACCGGTGGGGTTCCGGGAGACCCAGTACTTC | CASSRPVGFRETQYF
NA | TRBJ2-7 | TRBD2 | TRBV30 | TGTGCCTGGCGAGTGCGGGGGAGCTCCTACGAGCAGTACTTC | CAWRVRGSSYEQYF
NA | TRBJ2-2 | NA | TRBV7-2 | TGTGCCAGCAGCCCCAAGTCCACCGGGGAGCTGTTTTTT | CASSPKSTGELFF
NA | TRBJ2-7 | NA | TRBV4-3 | TGCGCCAGCAGCTCCGAAATCGGGTATTCCTACGAGCAGTACTTC | CASSSEIGYSYEQYF
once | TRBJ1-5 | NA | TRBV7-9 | TGTGCCAGCAGCTTGGACCATAGCAATCAGCCCCAGCATTTT | CASSLDHSNQPQHF
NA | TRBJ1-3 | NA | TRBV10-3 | TGTGCCATCAGTGAGCGCCAGGGGAGCGGAAACACCATATATTTT | CAISERQGSGNTIYF
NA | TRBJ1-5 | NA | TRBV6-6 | TGTGCCAGCAGTTACGAGGGACGGCAGCCCCAGCATTTT | CASSYEGRQPQHF
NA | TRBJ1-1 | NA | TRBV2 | TGTGCCAGCAGTGGGAGGACTGTGAACACTGAAGCTTTCTTT | CASSGRTVNTEAFF
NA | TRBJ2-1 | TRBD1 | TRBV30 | TGTGCCTGGAGCCGGGACAGGGCTAACAATGAGCAGTTCTTC | CAWSRDRANNEQFF
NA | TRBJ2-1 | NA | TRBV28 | TGTGCCAGCAGAACCGGCGACTCCCGAGGGTCCTACAATGAGCAGTTCTTC | CASRTGDSRGSYNEQFF
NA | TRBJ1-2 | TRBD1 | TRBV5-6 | TGTGCCAGCACCCGGACAGGGGTGAACCATGGCTACACCTTC | CASTRTGVNHGYTF
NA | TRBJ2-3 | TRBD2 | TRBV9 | TGTGCCAGCAGCGCGCGGGGACTAAACACAGATACGCAGTATTTT | CASSARGLNTDTQYF
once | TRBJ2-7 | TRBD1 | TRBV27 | TGTGCCAGCAGTTCTCGTATGGGCCAGGGGGCAAGAAACTCCTACGAGCAGTACTTC | CASSSRMGQGARNSYEQYF
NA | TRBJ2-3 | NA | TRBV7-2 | TGTGCCAGCAGCTCGAGAGGCGGAGATACGCAGTATTTT | CASSSRGGDTQYF
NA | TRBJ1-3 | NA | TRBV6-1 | TGTGCCAGCAGTGCTTATACAGGGTATACCGGAAACACCATATATTTT | CASSAYTGYTGNTIYF
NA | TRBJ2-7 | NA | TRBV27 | TGTGCCAGCAGTTTTATAAACAGACCCTACGAGCAGTACTTC | CASSFINRPYEQYF
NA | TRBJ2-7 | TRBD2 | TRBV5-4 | TGTGCCAGCAGCTCCCTGACTAGCGGGAGGGCCCTGCACGAGCAGTACTTC | CASSSLTSGRALHEQYF
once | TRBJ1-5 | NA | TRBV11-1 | TGTGCCAGCAGCTCCAGGAATAGCAATCAGCCCCAGCATTTT | CASSSRNSNQPQHF
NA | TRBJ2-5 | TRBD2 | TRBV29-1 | TGCAGCGTTGAAGCCAGACTAGCCCAAGAGACCCAGTACTTC | CSVEARLAQETQYF
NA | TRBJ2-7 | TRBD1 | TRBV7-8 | TGTGCCAGCAGCCGAGATTCCGGGACAGGCTACGAGCAGTACTTC | CASSRDSGTGYEQYF
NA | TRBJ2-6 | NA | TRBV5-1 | TGCGCCAGCAGCCAATCATCTGGGGCCAACGTCCTGACTTTC | CASSQSSGANVLTF
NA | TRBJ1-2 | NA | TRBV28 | TGTGCCAGCAGTTTGGTTCACGGCGGGACCTATGGCTACACCTTC | CASSLVHGGTYGYTF
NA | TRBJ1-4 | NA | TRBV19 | TGTGCCAGTAAGGTACGGCGGGATACAACTAATGAAAAACTGTTTTTT | CASKVRRDTTNEKLFF
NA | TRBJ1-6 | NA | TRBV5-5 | TGTGCCAGCAGCCCGGACTCCCAGGGAAGAAATTCACCCCTCCACTTT | CASSPDSQGRNSPLHF
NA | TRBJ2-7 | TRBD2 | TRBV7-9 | TGTGCCAGCAGCCCTGGCGGGGGGCCCTACGAGCAGTACTTC | CASSPGGGPYEQYF
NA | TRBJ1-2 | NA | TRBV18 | TGTGCCAGCTCACCACCGGACAGTAGTGGCTACACCTTC | CASSPPDSSGYTF
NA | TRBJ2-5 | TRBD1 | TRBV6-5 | TGTGCCAGCAGACCTGACAGGGGGCGCCAGGAGACCCAGTACTTC | CASRPDRGRQETQYF
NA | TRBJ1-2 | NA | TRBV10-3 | TGTGCCATCCATCCAGGGGAGAGCTATGGCTACACCTTC | CAIHPGESYGYTF
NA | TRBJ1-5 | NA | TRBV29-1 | TGCAGCGCCCCAGAGTTTGGGGGCAATCAGCCCCAGCATTTT | CSAPEFGGNQPQHF
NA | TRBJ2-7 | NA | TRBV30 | TGTGCCTGGAGTCTAGGGGTGACGTACGAGCAGTACTTC | CAWSLGVTYEQYF
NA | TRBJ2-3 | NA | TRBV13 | TGTGCCAGCAGCCCACCAGAAAGCACAGATACGCAGTATTTT | CASSPPESTDTQYF
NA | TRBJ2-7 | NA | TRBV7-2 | TGTGCCAGCAGCCCAGGGCGGGCCCTCACCTTC | CASSPGRALTF
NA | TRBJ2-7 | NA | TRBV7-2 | TGTGCCAGCAGCTTAGCGCCGGAGTTCTACGAGCAGTACTTC | CASSLAPEFYEQYF
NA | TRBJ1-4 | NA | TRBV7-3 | TGTGCCAGCAGCTTAACGGCTTGGGTGTTGTGGGAGAGTGAAAAACTGTTTTTT | CASSLTAWVLWESEKLFF
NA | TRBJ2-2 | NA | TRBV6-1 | TGTGCCAGCTGGGACTTGCCAGGGGTCGGGGAGCTGTTTTTT | CASWDLPGVGELFF
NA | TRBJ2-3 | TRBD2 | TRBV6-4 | TGTGCCAGCAGTGACTCCGCGACTAGCGGGGGCGCAGATACGCAGTATTTT | CASSDSATSGGADTQYF
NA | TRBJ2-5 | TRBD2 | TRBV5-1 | TGCGCCAGCAGCAGGAGATCTAGCGGGGGTACCAGGGAGACCCAGTACTTC | CASSRRSSGGTRETQYF
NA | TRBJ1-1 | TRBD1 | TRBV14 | TGTGCCAGCAGCCAGCCTGGGACAGGGCGAATCTTT | CASSQPGTGRIF
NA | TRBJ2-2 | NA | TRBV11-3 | TGTGCCAGCAGCTTAGATGGGGCCGGGGAGCTGTTTTTT | CASSLDGAGELFF
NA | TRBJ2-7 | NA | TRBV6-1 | TGTGCCAGCCTAAAGGGCAAGGCTTCTACCTACGAGCAGTACTTC | CASLKGKASTYEQYF
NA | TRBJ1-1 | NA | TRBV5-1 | TGCGCCAGCCTCCCGGGTGGACCGCCGAACACTGAAGCTTTCTTT | CASLPGGPPNTEAFF
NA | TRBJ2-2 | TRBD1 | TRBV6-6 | TGTGCCAGCACCAAGGGGCAGGGGGCGTCCGGGGAGCTGTTTTTT | CASTKGQGASGELFF
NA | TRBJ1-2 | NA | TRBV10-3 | TGTGCCATCAGTGACCGTGGGAATGGCGATGGCTACACCTTC | CAISDRGNGDGYTF
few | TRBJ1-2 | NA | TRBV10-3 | TGTGCCATCAGTGTCCCAACAGGGATCTATGGCTACACCTTC | CAISVPTGIYGYTF
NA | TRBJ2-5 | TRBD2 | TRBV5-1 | TGCGCCAGCAGCTTGGTAGCGGGGTCCCAAGAGACCCAGTACTTC | CASSLVAGSQETQYF
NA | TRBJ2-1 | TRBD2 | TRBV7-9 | TGTGCCAGCAGCCGCCTGGCTAGCGGGACGGGGAGCAATGAGCAGTTCTTC | CASSRLASGTGSNEQFF
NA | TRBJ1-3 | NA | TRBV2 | TGTGCCAGCAGCGAACGACGGGGGGTGGGAAACACCATATATTTT | CASSERRGVGNTIYF
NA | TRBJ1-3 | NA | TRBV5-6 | TGTGCCAGCAGCCAACAAGGGGGTTCTGGAAACACCATATATTTT | CASSQQGGSGNTIYF
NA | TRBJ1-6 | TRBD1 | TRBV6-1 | TGTGCCAGCAGTAAACCGGACAGGAGATTTTCACCCCTCCACTTT | CASSKPDRRFSPLHF
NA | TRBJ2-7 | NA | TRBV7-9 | TGTGCCAGCAGCCTCCTTGCGGGGGCCGAGCAGTACTTC | CASSLLAGAEQYF